A selection of T cell receptor beta chains follows, all from one sample in a study of Ad26.COV2.S vaccination and SARS-CoV-2 variants. Clones were sequenced by immunoSEQ multiplex PCR, and TCRdb holds only the in-frame ones, with some missing. This repertoire shows about 350,000 clones, about 89% found once; its top ten account for approximately 5%. Sequenced here: peripheral blood, sampled in a trial of Ad26.COV2.S vaccine versus placebo. All receptors derive from a person between 18 and 59 years old who received the Ad26.COV2.S COVID-19 vaccine or a placebo. Each CDR3 is given with its conserved first and last residue. The order of the fields is J gene, D gene, clone size, V gene, CDR3 protein, CDR3 DNA. D genes are given only for firm matches. Clone size appears in some rows only: once, few, many, or a class for an expanded clone.

>TRBJ2-5|TRBD2|few|TRBV4-1
CASSPTLAGGETQYF
TGCGCCAGCAGCCCCACACTAGCGGGGGGGGAGACCCAGTACTTC
>TRBJ2-2|TRBD2|NA|TRBV24-1
CATSSPGGGELFF
TGTGCCACCAGTTCCCCGGGGGGCGGGGAGCTGTTTTTT
>TRBJ1-1|NA|NA|TRBV6-5
CASTKQGFNSEAFF
TGTGCCAGCACTAAACAGGGATTTAACTCTGAAGCTTTCTTT
>TRBJ2-7|NA|NA|TRBV12-3/TRBV12-4
CASTSQGSYEQYF
TGTGCCAGCACTTCGCAGGGCTCCTACGAGCAGTACTTC
>TRBJ2-6|TRBD1|once|TRBV6-2/TRBV6-3
CASSWTGTGANVLTF
TGTGCCAGCAGTTGGACAGGGACTGGGGCCAACGTCCTGACTTTC
>TRBJ2-3|TRBD2|NA|TRBV27
CASRTLAGGLTDTQYF
TGTGCCAGCAGGACTCTAGCGGGAGGGCTAACAGATACGCAGTATTTT
>TRBJ2-3|NA|NA|TRBV4-2
CASSQGLSATDTQYF
TGTGCCAGCAGCCAAGGGCTGAGTGCTACAGATACGCAGTATTTT
>TRBJ2-2|NA|NA|TRBV19
CASSPSGRNTGELFF
TGTGCCAGTTCCCCCTCGGGACGGAACACCGGGGAGCTGTTTTTT
>TRBJ2-6|NA|NA|TRBV11-2
CASSSLSGANVLTF
TGTGCCAGCAGCTCCCTCTCTGGGGCCAACGTCCTGACTTTC
>TRBJ2-7|NA|NA|TRBV14
CASSQTLFSYEQYF
TGTGCCAGCAGCCAAACCTTATTCTCCTACGAGCAGTACTTC
>TRBJ1-2|NA|NA|TRBV5-4
CASSVGTETNYGYTF
TGTGCCAGCAGCGTCGGGACTGAAACTAACTATGGCTACACCTTC
>TRBJ1-1|NA|NA|TRBV15
CATRAGVNTEAFF
TGTGCCACCAGAGCAGGGGTGAACACTGAAGCTTTCTTT
>TRBJ2-3|NA|NA|TRBV18
CASSPQTDVSTQYF
TGTGCCAGCTCACCCCAAACGGATGTCTCGACGCAGTATTTT
>TRBJ1-6|TRBD1|once|TRBV9
CASSAGGGGYNSPLHF
TGTGCCAGCAGCGCAGGGGGTGGAGGCTATAATTCACCCCTCCACTTT
>TRBJ1-2|TRBD1|few|TRBV7-9
CASSLGDRSNYGYTF
TGTGCCAGCAGCCTAGGGGACAGGTCTAACTATGGCTACACCTTC
>TRBJ2-3|NA|NA|TRBV19
CASNRGITDTQYF
TGTGCCAGTAACCGGGGGATCACAGATACGCAGTATTTT
>TRBJ1-3|NA|NA|TRBV18
CASSPRLLDGSSGNTIYF
TGTGCCAGCTCACCTCGATTACTGGACGGAAGCTCTGGAAACACCATATATTTT
>TRBJ2-1|NA|NA|TRBV12-5
CASGLLRDGYNEQFF
TGTGCTAGTGGTTTGCTCCGGGACGGCTACAATGAGCAGTTCTTC
>TRBJ2-3|TRBD2|NA|TRBV6-2/TRBV6-3
CASSGLAGTDTQYF
TGTGCCAGCAGTGGACTAGCGGGCACAGATACGCAGTATTTT
>TRBJ1-3|NA|NA|TRBV28
CASSTNVQGFTGNTIYF
TGTGCCAGCAGCACCAACGTTCAGGGATTTACTGGAAACACCATATATTTT
>TRBJ1-1|NA|NA|TRBV28
CAALSDTEAFF
TGTGCCGCCTTATCGGACACTGAAGCTTTCTTT
>TRBJ2-7|TRBD1|NA|TRBV15
CATSAGQGANYEQYF
TGTGCCACCAGCGCGGGACAGGGGGCAAACTACGAGCAGTACTTC
>TRBJ1-1|NA|once|TRBV6-6
CASSKRQQNTEAFF
TGTGCCAGCAGTAAAAGACAGCAGAACACTGAAGCTTTCTTT
>TRBJ1-1|TRBD1|NA|TRBV9
CASSVGTGGIDTEAFF
TGTGCCAGCAGCGTAGGAACAGGGGGCATCGACACTGAAGCTTTCTTT
>TRBJ2-7|NA|NA|TRBV15
CATSRRDGTYEQYF
TGTGCCACCAGCAGGCGGGACGGCACCTACGAGCAGTACTTC
>TRBJ2-1|NA|NA|TRBV4-1
CASSQDLSPGSSRLSGNEQFF
TGCGCCAGCAGCCAAGATTTGAGTCCAGGTAGCTCACGTCTATCTGGGAATGAGCAGTTCTTC
>TRBJ1-5|NA|few|TRBV4-2
CASTESWGPYSNQPQHF
TGTGCCAGCACCGAGAGTTGGGGACCCTATAGCAATCAGCCCCAGCATTTT
>TRBJ1-2|NA|NA|TRBV18
CASSPLGEGPANYGYTF
TGTGCCAGCTCACCACTAGGGGAAGGGCCCGCTAACTATGGCTACACCTTC
>TRBJ1-2|NA|NA|TRBV4-1
CASSQTIQGNYGYTF
TGCGCCAGCAGCCAAACCATACAGGGCAACTATGGCTACACCTTC
>TRBJ2-5|TRBD2|NA|TRBV5-4
CASSQGLAEQETQYF
TGTGCCAGCAGCCAAGGACTAGCGGAGCAAGAGACCCAGTACTTC
>TRBJ1-2|NA|NA|TRBV4-3
CASSQVIRDGYTF
TGCGCCAGCAGCCAAGTGATCCGGGATGGCTACACCTTC
>TRBJ2-2|TRBD1|NA|TRBV4-3
CASTFRTGATGELFF
TGCGCCAGCACCTTCCGGACAGGGGCTACCGGGGAGCTGTTTTTT
>TRBJ2-2|TRBD2|NA|TRBV6-2/TRBV6-3
CASSYSGEAGELFF
TGTGCCAGCAGTTATAGCGGGGAGGCCGGGGAGCTGTTTTTT
>TRBJ1-6|TRBD1|NA|TRBV30
CACGQGYYNSPLHF
TGTGCCTGTGGACAGGGCTACTATAATTCACCCCTCCACTTT
>TRBJ2-2|NA|NA|TRBV6-2/TRBV6-3
CASSYSLASNTGELFF
TGTGCCAGCAGTTACTCGCTAGCGTCGAACACCGGGGAGCTGTTTTTT
>TRBJ1-6|NA|NA|TRBV5-1
CASSVGSSYNSPLHF
TGCGCCAGCAGCGTGGGCAGCTCCTATAATTCACCCCTCCACTTT
>TRBJ1-1|TRBD1|NA|TRBV20-1
CSALDRVVAFF
TGCAGTGCCCTCGACAGGGTTGTAGCTTTCTTT
>TRBJ2-3|NA|NA|TRBV30
CAWSAQSADTQYF
TGTGCCTGGAGTGCGCAGAGCGCAGATACGCAGTATTTT
>TRBJ2-1|TRBD2|NA|TRBV7-2
CASSLKLAGNEQFF
TGTGCCAGCAGCTTAAAACTAGCGGGGAATGAGCAGTTCTTC
>TRBJ2-3|NA|once|TRBV7-6
CASSSGVLDTQYF
TGTGCCAGCAGCTCCGGGGTGCTGGATACGCAGTATTTT
>TRBJ1-3|NA|NA|TRBV9
CASSVGVLSGNTIYF
TGTGCCAGCAGCGTAGGGGTCCTCTCTGGAAACACCATATATTTT
>TRBJ1-3|NA|NA|TRBV7-9
CASIWTGTNTIYF
TGTGCCAGCATCTGGACGGGTACAAACACCATATATTTT
>TRBJ1-5|NA|NA|TRBV18
CASSDSSNQPQHF
TGTGCCAGCTCGGACAGTAGCAATCAGCCCCAGCATTTT
>TRBJ2-7|TRBD1|NA|TRBV7-9
CAIIQGVEQYF
TGTGCCATTATACAGGGGGTCGAGCAGTACTTC
>TRBJ2-2|TRBD1|NA|TRBV24-1
CATSDAGQGNSGELFF
TGTGCCACCAGTGATGCGGGACAGGGGAATTCCGGGGAGCTGTTTTTT
>TRBJ2-7|TRBD2|few|TRBV9
CASSVQTSGPQYF
TGTGCCAGCAGCGTTCAGACTAGCGGGCCGCAGTACTTC
>TRBJ2-4|NA|NA|TRBV2
CASSEQPTVAKNIQYF
TGTGCCAGCAGTGAACAGCCGACGGTAGCCAAAAACATTCAGTACTTC
>TRBJ2-5|TRBD1|once|TRBV9
CASSPTGTGGAETQYF
TGTGCCAGCAGCCCAACCGGGACAGGGGGCGCGGAGACCCAGTACTTC
>TRBJ1-6|TRBD1|once|TRBV30
CAWTGQVGSPLHF
TGTGCCTGGACGGGACAGGTTGGATCACCCCTCCACTTT
>TRBJ2-7|NA|NA|TRBV4-3
CASSAETGVYEQYF
TGCGCCAGCAGCGCAGAGACGGGGGTCTACGAGCAGTACTTC
>TRBJ1-2|NA|few|TRBV19
CASSLRDSVSYGYTF
TGTGCCAGTAGTCTGCGGGACTCCGTAAGCTATGGCTACACCTTC
>TRBJ2-3|NA|NA|TRBV7-8
CASSPDGGEITDTQYF
TGTGCCAGCAGCCCGGACGGCGGAGAAATCACAGATACGCAGTATTTT